The source of this T cell receptor beta chain is a study of OX40 agonist ivuxolimab in advanced cancers. Study-level results: Relatively little clonal expansion, among the lowest observed, appeared in partial responders at 0.1-3.0 mg/kg.

To note about this clone: Its target is not known.

Assay: immunoSEQ multiplex PCR; the TCRdb copy retains only in-frame clones and omits some. The sample lists 62,000 or so clones; roughly nine tenths were seen once. Between the trimmed V and J ends, which lost 4 bases and 0 bases, there was a span of 13 bases. CDR3 size: 16 residues. CDR1 and CDR2 (germline): SGHDN, FVKESK. The chain joins TRBV14 to TRBJ1-3, with unresolved D. The source material was CD4+ or CD8+ T cells sorted from blood, sampled in a trial of the OX40 agonist ivuxolimab. The sequence came from an adult with an advanced solid tumor such as melanoma, head and neck, liver or kidney cancer. CDR3 sequence (DNA): TGTGCCAGCAGCCCATTAGGACCCGGCTCTGGAAACACCATATATTTT. Residues: CASSPLGPGSGNTIYF.